This T cell receptor (beta chain) originates from a study of blood T cell repertoires in COVID-19. Study summary: Whether acute or convalescent, the COVID-19 samples came from the United States, Italy and Spain.

One Seattle source followed patients from active infection through their disease course. Data came from immunoSEQ multiplex PCR; TCRdb stores just in-frame clones and leaves some out. The sample has 250,000 to 350,000 clones, less than 90% seen once; the top ten hold about an eighth. Germline V CDR1 and CDR2: SGDLS, YYNGEE. There are 14 residues in the CDR3. The V end lost 0 bases, the J end lost 2 bases, and 6 bases lay between the germline ends. Points on this clone: Distinct nucleotide sequences in the sample also encode this CDR3.

The J gene is TRBJ1-3, the V gene TRBV9; D gene unclear. Sequenced: peripheral blood. This receptor was identified in an older woman with COVID-19, enrolled during active disease. The CDR3 is CASSVGGPGNTIYF. CDR3 DNA: TGTGCCAGCAGCGTAGGAGGGCCTGGAAACACCATATATTTT.